The sequence of this T cell receptor beta chain was determined in a study of response to subunit inactivated influenza vaccine. Findings and limits, study-wide: The authors proposed limited new T cell recruitment per seasonal influenza vaccination.

With 5 bases removed from V and 2 bases from J, the gap between germline ends came to 12 bases. The germline gives CDR1 SGHDT, CDR2 YYEEEE. CDR3 length equals 14 residues. TCRdb re-called the RT-PCR reads through MiXCR, storing one row per CDR3 protein. The sample has more than 550,000 distinct CDR3 sequences; about an eighth are singletons. This clonotype was seen ten or more times. The antigen is unknown. V is TRBV5-6 and J is TRBJ2-3; D is uncertain. Source: PBMCs from blood, taken on the day of vaccination. The source is a man aged 45-65 years who received an inactivated influenza vaccine. The CDR3 is CASRTWANTDTQYF. Written as DNA, the CDR3 is TGTGCCAGCAGAACCTGGGCGAACACAGATACGCAGTATTTT.